Listed below are T cell receptor beta chains from one sample, sequenced in a study of T cell responses to AZD1222 COVID-19 vaccine. Sequencing used immunoSEQ multiplex PCR; TCRdb keeps in-frame clones, though not all of them. Of 140,000 to 150,000 clones listed, over 80% are singletons. Sequencing was performed on peripheral blood, taken 28 days after the second AZD1222 dose. All receptors derive from an adult who received the AZD1222 COVID-19 vaccine. The CDR3 runs from the conserved cysteine through the conserved F or W. Not all rows give a size; the values are once, few, many and, for expanded clones, a class.

J gene,clone size,V gene,CDR3 protein
TRBJ1-2,-,TRBV6-2/TRBV6-3,CASSPDIGLGGYTF
TRBJ1-2,few,TRBV9,CASSPVTNYGYTF
TRBJ1-2,-,TRBV29-1,CSVRTGGFGYTF
TRBJ1-1,-,TRBV5-1,CASSSGTGNTEAFF
TRBJ1-4,-,TRBV20-1,CSAGETGANEKLFF
TRBJ2-7,-,TRBV9,CASSVGGTSVYEQYF
TRBJ2-1,-,TRBV5-6,CASSTGGGQGRFVEQFF
TRBJ2-2,-,TRBV14,CASSRSPGELFF
TRBJ1-3,-,TRBV7-2,CASSLEPFSGNTIYF
TRBJ1-2,-,TRBV10-2,CASSGGGLGYTF
TRBJ1-6,-,TRBV14,CASSQTGGAFPHSPLHF
TRBJ2-7,once,TRBV19,CASGTGWGREQYF
TRBJ2-1,-,TRBV7-2,CASSLGGRWFGEQFF
TRBJ1-5,-,TRBV9,CASSEAVSNQPQHF
TRBJ2-7,few,TRBV10-3,CAISETGVYEQYF
TRBJ2-3,once,TRBV9,CASSVVGQTTDTQYF
TRBJ1-6,-,TRBV7-8,CASTLYNLGNSPLHF
TRBJ1-5,-,TRBV30,CAWGTDEAQPQHF
TRBJ2-2,-,TRBV21-1,CASRGTNTRGAGGELFF
TRBJ1-1,-,TRBV6-1,CASSEVGRGTEAFF
TRBJ2-2,-,TRBV19,CASSIDVGGGELFF
TRBJ1-2,-,TRBV2,CASSEIGGQINYGYTF
TRBJ2-1,-,TRBV21-1,CASSERWVAGGYDNEQFF
TRBJ2-3,-,TRBV5-1,CASRRLGGADTQYF
TRBJ2-7,once,TRBV19,CASQPRGTYEQYF
TRBJ1-6,-,TRBV25-1,CASSMPGGVNSPLHF
TRBJ2-1,once,TRBV6-2/TRBV6-3,CASSYGHRNEQFF
TRBJ2-7,-,TRBV9,CASSVDAATGGSDEQYF
TRBJ1-6,-,TRBV4-1,CASSQVGNSPLHF
TRBJ1-5,-,TRBV6-2/TRBV6-3,CASSFPGLPIQPQHF
TRBJ1-4,-,TRBV12-3/TRBV12-4,CASTPALNEKLFF
TRBJ2-7,-,TRBV12-3/TRBV12-4,CASNSGVTYEQYF
TRBJ1-4,once,TRBV18,CASSPLQPTNEKLFF
TRBJ2-2,few,TRBV11-2,CASSHPTASGGTNTGELFF
TRBJ1-1,-,TRBV10-3,CAISDKREANTEAFF
TRBJ1-1,few,TRBV7-2,CASSSPLGTEAFF
TRBJ2-1,once,TRBV15,CATTLSLVWNEQFF
TRBJ2-3,once,TRBV6-2/TRBV6-3,CASSYQGGRTDTQYF
TRBJ2-1,-,TRBV14,CASSQFRGGEQFF
TRBJ1-1,-,TRBV6-1,CASSDRGLTEAFF
TRBJ2-5,-,TRBV19,CASSRDSRETQYF
TRBJ1-6,-,TRBV6-2/TRBV6-3,CASSYRTGVASPLHF
TRBJ2-6,many,TRBV6-4,CASSDSATGSYSGANVLTF
TRBJ1-4,-,TRBV2,CASSGQGPNEKLFF
TRBJ2-7,once,TRBV11-3,CASSFSGGAAYEQYF
TRBJ2-3,-,TRBV19,CASSIDRTDTQYF
TRBJ2-2,-,TRBV5-6,CASRRGAGTGELFF
TRBJ2-3,-,TRBV11-2,CASSSDGLAGGLGTQYF
TRBJ2-5,few,TRBV7-2,CASSARQGGWETQYF
TRBJ1-2,-,TRBV30,CAWRGGANYGYTF